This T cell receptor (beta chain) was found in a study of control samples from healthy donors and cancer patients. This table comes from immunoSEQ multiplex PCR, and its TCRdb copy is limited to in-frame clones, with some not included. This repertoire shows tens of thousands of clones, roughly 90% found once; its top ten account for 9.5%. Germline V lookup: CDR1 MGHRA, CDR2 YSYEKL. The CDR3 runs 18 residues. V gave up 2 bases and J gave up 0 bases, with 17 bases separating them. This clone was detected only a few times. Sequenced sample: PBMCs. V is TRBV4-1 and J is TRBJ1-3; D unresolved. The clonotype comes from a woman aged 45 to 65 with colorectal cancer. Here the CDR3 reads CASSQKDMGLTSGNTIYF. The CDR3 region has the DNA TGCGCCAGCAGCCAAAAAGACATGGGTCTTACCTCTGGAAACACCATATATTTT.